The 30 T cell receptor beta chains below come from one sample, sequenced in a study of blood T cell repertoires in COVID-19. TCRdb's copy holds only in-frame clones and misses some; the assay was immunoSEQ multiplex PCR. The sample records fewer than 200,000 clones, about 85% being singletons. The sequenced sample was peripheral blood. The receptors shown here come from a woman aged 60 to 75 with COVID-19, enrolled during active disease.

In DNA, the CDR3 is TGTGCCAGTAGTATCATCGGGGAAAAACTGTTTTTT. It codes for CASSIIGEKLFF. The chain carries TRBV19 and TRBJ1-4, with D unclear. The V gene's germline CDR1 is LNHDA and CDR2 SQIVND (reference sequence). Trimming took off 3 bases at V and 8 bases at J, with 7 bases between the two ends. This CDR3 has 12 residues.

V is TRBV27 and J is TRBJ1-4, with TRBD1 matching over 7 bases. CDR1 and CDR2 (germline): MNHEY, SMNVEV (reference sequence). V trimming: 5 bases; J trimming: 8 bases; junction bases outside the gene matches: 8. This CDR3 has 14 residues. CDR3 protein: CASSEDRVVEKLFF. CDR3 nucleotides: TGTGCCAGCAGTGAAGACAGGGTCGTCGAAAAACTGTTTTTT.

V gene TRBV3-1 (or the pseudogene TRBV3-2) combines with J gene TRBJ2-3; 10 positions match TRBD2. CDR3 length: 16 amino acids. V trimming: 2 bases; J trimming: 3 bases; junction bases outside the gene matches: 5. The germline CDR1 and CDR2 sequences are LGHDT and YNNKEL (reference sequence). CDR3 coding DNA: TGTGCCAGCAGCCAAAGGGGACTAGCGAGAACAGATACGCAGTATTTT. Translating gives CASSQRGLARTDTQYF.

For the CDR3, the DNA is TGCGCCAGCAGCCCACTTGGTGGGGGCAGCTACGAGCAGTACTTC. Translation gives CASSPLGGGSYEQYF. V usage is TRBV5-1 and J usage is TRBJ2-7, with TRBD1 as a possible D gene (6 bases). The germline gives CDR1 SGHRS, CDR2 YFSETQ. V was shortened by 4 bases and J by 3 bases, with 17 bases between the two germline ends. The CDR3 length is 15 residues.

This rearrangement joins TRBV5-5 to TRBJ2-2, with TRBD2 matching over 11 bases. Germline V gene sequence: CDR1 SGHKS, CDR2 YYEKEE (reference sequence). Trimming at V came to 0 bases and at J to 3 bases, leaving 4 bases not matched to a gene. The CDR3 has 17 amino acids. The CDR3 region is CASSLAGTSGHTGELFF. CDR3 in DNA: TGTGCCAGCAGCTTGGCCGGGACTAGCGGACACACCGGGGAGCTGTTTTTT.

This chain links TRBV6-5 with TRBJ2-6; TRBD2 is a possible D gene (6 bases). The CDR3 is made up of 15 amino acids. Looked up from germline, CDR1 is MNHEY and CDR2 is SVGAGI. Trimming removed 5 bases from V and 1 base from J, with 9 bases in between. The CDR3 loop reads CASSTGGSGANVLTF. As DNA, the CDR3 is TGTGCCAGCAGTACTGGGGGGTCTGGGGCCAACGTCCTGACTTTC.

The chain combines TRBV5-1 with TRBJ2-5; the D gene is possibly TRBD2 (6 bases). The germline V gene encodes CDR1 SGHRS and CDR2 YFSETQ. Deletions cut 0 bases from V and 1 base from J, with 13 bases between. The CDR3 contains 16 residues. This chain's CDR3 is CASSLGLLAIQETQYF. CDR3 in DNA: TGCGCCAGCAGCTTGGGACTTCTAGCGATCCAAGAGACCCAGTACTTC. The whole variable domain, filled in from reference TRBV5-1 and TRBJ2-5, reads KAGVTQTPRYLIKTRGQQVTLSCSPISGHRSVSWYQQTPGQGLQFLFEYFSETQRNKGNFPGRFSGRQFSNSRSEMNVSTLELGDSALYLCASSLGLLAIQETQYFGPGTRLLVL.

The rearrangement joins TRBV6-5 to TRBJ1-5; possible D gene TRBD1, 6 bases. V lost 8 bases and J lost 8, with 19 bases in between. Germline assignment: CDR1 MNHEY and CDR2 SVGAGI. The CDR3 length is 14 residues. In DNA form, the CDR3 reads TGTGCCAGCCTTGGCGGGGGCCCCGTTAAGCCCCAGCATTTT. Amino acid sequence: CASLGGGPVKPQHF.

The rearrangement joins TRBV11-2 to TRBJ1-6; the D gene is possibly TRBD1 (5 bases). CDR1 SGHAT and CDR2 FQNNGV come from the germline V gene. The CDR3 has 13 residues. The V and J ends lost 3 bases and 7 bases respectively, with 7 bases between them. The CDR3 here is CASSFRQNSPLHF. The CDR3 region has the DNA TGTGCCAGCAGCTTCCGACAGAATTCACCCCTCCACTTT.

A note on this clone: The sample carries other DNA sequences with the same CDR3. The chain combines TRBV6-5 with TRBJ2-2, with 10 bases identical to TRBD2. V gave up 8 bases and J gave up 5 bases; unmatched junction bases: 8. This CDR3 has 15 residues. Germline assignment: CDR1 MNHEY and CDR2 SVGAGI. The CDR3 loop is CASRPLAGVTGELFF. The CDR3 nucleotides are TGTGCCAGCCGTCCCCTAGCGGGAGTAACCGGGGAGCTGTTTTTT.

This clone is a singleton in its sample. CDR3 nucleotide sequence: TGTGCCAGCAGCTCGACAGGGCCCTCTGGAAACACCATATATTTT. This gives the protein CASSSTGPSGNTIYF. The chain couples TRBV7-9 to TRBJ1-3; the match to TRBD1 covers 7 bases. Germline V CDR1 and CDR2: SEHNR, FQNEAQ (reference sequence). Trimming took 4 bases from V and 0 from J; bases not matched to a gene: 3. The CDR3 covers 15 residues.

The chain is built from TRBV12-3 or TRBV12-4 and TRBJ2-1, with D perhaps matching TRBD2 (6 bases). Trimming left V 6 bases short and J 7 bases short, with 10 bases between. The CDR3 runs to 12 residues. CDR3 region: CASSLLANEQFF. DNA for the CDR3: TGTGCCAGCAGCCTACTAGCAAATGAGCAGTTCTTC.

The genes are TRBV9 and TRBJ1-4, with 10 bases identical to TRBD1. This CDR3 comprises 15 residues. V dropped 3 bases and J dropped 7; count of bases not matched to a gene: 6. CDR1 and CDR2 from the germline V gene are SGDLS and YYNGEE. CDR3 in DNA: TGTGCCAGCAGCGCTTGGACAGGGGGAGGTGAAAAACTGTTTTTT. Its protein is CASSAWTGGGEKLFF.

The chain uses TRBV18 and TRBJ2-6, with 9 bases matching TRBD1. The V and J ends lost 8 bases and 1 base, in that order; junction bases with no gene match: 12. The CDR3 has 18 amino acids. CDR1 KGHSH and CDR2 LQKENI come from the germline V gene. The CDR3 is CASLRGTGKNSGANVLTF. Written as DNA, the CDR3 is TGTGCCAGCCTGCGAGGGACAGGGAAGAATTCTGGGGCCAACGTCCTGACTTTC. The variable domain in full, with the rest retrieved from reference TRBV18 and TRBJ2-6, is NAGVMQNPRHLVRRRGQEARLRCSPMKGHSHVYWYRQLPEEGLKFMVYLQKENIIDESGMPKERFSAEFPKEGPSILRIQQVVRGDSAAYFCASLRGTGKNSGANVLTFGAGSRLTVL.

The genes are TRBV5-1 and TRBJ2-3, with a possible D match to TRBD1 (6 bases). Trimming cost V 1 base and J 6 bases, with 18 bases left between them. The CDR3 has 16 amino acids. Germline assignment: CDR1 SGHRS and CDR2 YFSETQ. The CDR3 nucleotides read TGCGCCAGCAGCTTGCCCCAGGGGATTTTGGGGGATACGCAGTATTTT. It specifies CASSLPQGILGDTQYF.

This chain joins TRBV7-3 and TRBJ2-1; D unresolved. CDR1 is SGHTA, CDR2 FQGTGA, per germline. This CDR3 is built from 14 residues. Deletions cut 2 bases from V and 3 bases from J, with 8 bases between. The CDR3 loop reads CASSLGGNYNEQFF. In nucleotides, the CDR3 is TGTGCCAGCAGCTTAGGTGGCAACTACAATGAGCAGTTCTTC.

The chain links TRBV5-6 to TRBJ2-1; the match to TRBD2 covers 9 bases. The junction had 6 bases not matched to a gene; V was cut back by 1 base and J by 4 bases. CDR3 size: 16 residues. The germline V gene has CDR1 SGHDT and CDR2 YYEEEE. The CDR3 loop reads CASSLKALAGYNEQFF. CDR3 coding DNA: TGTGCCAGCAGCTTGAAGGCGCTAGCGGGGTACAATGAGCAGTTCTTC.

V usage is TRBV5-5 and J usage is TRBJ2-3; 7 nucleotides agree with TRBD2. The ends lost 0 bases at V and 2 bases at J; junction bases unmatched: 6. CDR3 length: 16 amino acids. Germline V gene lookup returns CDR1 SGHKS and CDR2 YYEKEE (reference sequence). The CDR3 bases are TGTGCCAGCAGCTTGGTGGGAGGGAGGCCCACAGATACGCAGTATTTT. It translates to CASSLVGGRPTDTQYF.

This clone was counted only a few times. The chain employs TRBV6-6 and TRBJ1-2; 7 bases map to TRBD1. This CDR3 region has 15 residues. From germline, CDR1 is MNHNY and CDR2 SVGAGI (reference sequence). V shed 5 bases and J 4 bases; nucleotides not matched to a gene: 10. CDR3 loop: CASSLREGAIYGYTF. For the CDR3, the DNA is TGTGCCAGCAGTCTCCGGGAGGGGGCTATCTATGGCTACACCTTC.

The genes are TRBV6-5 and TRBJ2-6; weak D call: TRBD2 (6 bases). Germline V gene lookup returns CDR1 MNHEY and CDR2 SVGAGI. Trimming removed 6 bases at V and 3 bases at J, with 12 bases between. CDR3 length: 15 residues. Written as DNA, the CDR3 is TGTGCCAGCAGGGGGACGGGAGATGGGGCCAACGTCCTGACTTTC. This translates into CASRGTGDGANVLTF.

This clone has a single count. The gene calls are TRBV9 and TRBJ1-1; 7 bases line up with TRBD1. The CDR3 extends over 14 amino acids. V shed 3 bases and J 1 base; nucleotides not matched to a gene: 3. Germline V gives CDR1 SGDLS, CDR2 YYNGEE. CDR3 sequence reads: CASSAGTANTEAFF. The CDR3 DNA reads TGTGCCAGCAGCGCGGGGACAGCGAACACTGAAGCTTTCTTT.

The V gene is TRBV19, the J gene TRBJ1-2; 9 nucleotides agree with TRBD1. CDR1 and CDR2 (germline): LNHDA, SQIVND (reference sequence). The CDR3 covers 13 residues. The V gene end was trimmed by 3 bases and the J gene end by 7 bases; junction bases not matched to a gene: 3. The CDR3 reads CASSIGTGTGYTF. CDR3 in DNA: TGTGCCAGTAGTATTGGGACAGGGACTGGCTACACCTTC.

There are a few counts of this clone. This chain connects TRBV29-1 to TRBJ2-1, with 7 positions matching TRBD2. The CDR3 consists of 12 residues. Per germline, CDR1 SQVTM and CDR2 ANQGSEA. The ends lost 6 bases at V and 10 bases at J; junction bases unmatched: 9. The CDR3 protein is CSVVNGGREQFF. CDR3 bases: TGCAGCGTCGTTAACGGGGGGAGAGAGCAGTTCTTC.

The CDR3 DNA reads as TGTGCCAGCAGTCGCAATAGGGGTAAAAAACTGTTTTTT. The encoded protein is CASSRNRGKKLFF. This sequence joins TRBV12-3 or TRBV12-4 and TRBJ1-4; the D gene is possibly TRBD1 (5 bases). The CDR3 extends over 13 amino acids. The V end was cut by 5 bases, the J end by 9 bases, with 13 bases between.

The sample holds one count of this clone. The chain carries TRBV4-1 and TRBJ2-5; 9 bases are shared with TRBD2. Germline V gene lookup returns CDR1 MGHRA and CDR2 YSYEKL. The CDR3 is made up of 16 amino acids. V lost 4 bases to trimming and J lost 1 base; unmatched junction nucleotides: 7. The CDR3 nucleotides read TGCGCCAGCAGCCGGAACATGGGACTAGCCCAAGAGACCCAGTACTTC. Its protein product is CASSRNMGLAQETQYF.

The chain couples TRBV18 to TRBJ2-7; 7 bases are shared with TRBD2. Germline V gives CDR1 KGHSH, CDR2 LQKENI. V was pared by 3 bases and J by 3 bases, with 2 bases of the junction left unmatched. The CDR3 covers 13 residues. CDR3 protein: CASSPGGIYEQYF. The CDR3 DNA follows: TGTGCCAGCTCACCGGGGGGGATCTACGAGCAGTACTTC.

The genes are TRBV7-9 and TRBJ1-2, with 10 bases aligning to TRBD1. Germline loops: CDR1 SEHNR, CDR2 FQNEAQ (reference sequence). This CDR3 has 15 residues. Losses at the gene ends were 3 bases for V and 4 bases for J; bases not matched to a gene: 5. In DNA form, the CDR3 reads TGTGCCAGCAGCTTTCCGGGACAGGGGAGCTATGGCTACACCTTC. Translation gives CASSFPGQGSYGYTF.

V is TRBV5-5 and J is TRBJ2-2, with TRBD1 identical over 8 bases. CDR1 SGHKS and CDR2 YYEKEE come from the germline V gene (reference sequence). This CDR3 is built from 15 residues. After removal of 3 bases from V and 3 bases from J, the junction contained 4 bases not matched to a gene. The CDR3 reads CASSSDRGYTGELFF. DNA for the CDR3: TGTGCCAGCAGCTCTGACAGGGGATACACCGGGGAGCTGTTTTTT.

This clone was recorded once. The rearrangement joins TRBV7-8 to TRBJ1-1; possible D gene TRBD1, 5 bases. The V end was cut by 6 bases, the J end by 1 base, with 12 bases between. The CDR3 has 14 amino acids. CDR1 and CDR2 (germline): SGHVS, FQNEAQ. The CDR3: CASRSQGGNTEAFF. DNA of the CDR3: TGTGCCAGCAGGTCCCAGGGAGGGAACACTGAAGCTTTCTTT. Variable domain in full (rest from reference TRBV7-8 and TRBJ1-1): GAGVSQSPRYKVAKRGQDVALRCDPISGHVSLFWYQQALGQGPEFLTYFQNEAQLDKSGLPSDRFFAERPEGSVSTLKIQRTQQEDSAVYLCASRSQGGNTEAFFGQGTRLTVV.

The chain uses TRBV7-9 and TRBJ1-1; unclear D gene. CDR3 size: 14 residues. The germline gives CDR1 SEHNR, CDR2 FQNEAQ (reference sequence). Trimming stripped 1 base from V and 7 bases from J, with 13 bases between. CDR3 coding DNA: TGTGCCAGCAGCTTAGTACGCGGGCCGCTTGAAGCTTTCTTT. It codes for CASSLVRGPLEAFF.